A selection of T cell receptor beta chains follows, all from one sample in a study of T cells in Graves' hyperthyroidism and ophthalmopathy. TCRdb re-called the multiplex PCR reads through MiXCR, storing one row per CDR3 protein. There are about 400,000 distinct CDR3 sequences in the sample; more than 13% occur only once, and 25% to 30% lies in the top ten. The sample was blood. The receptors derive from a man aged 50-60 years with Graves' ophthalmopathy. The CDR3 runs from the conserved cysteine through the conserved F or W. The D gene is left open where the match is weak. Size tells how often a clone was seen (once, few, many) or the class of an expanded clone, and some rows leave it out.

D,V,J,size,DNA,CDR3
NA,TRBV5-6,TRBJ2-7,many,TGTGCCAGCAGCGAAGGGACACCCTACGAGCAGTACTTC,CASSEGTPYEQYF
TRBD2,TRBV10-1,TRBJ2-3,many,TGCGCCAGCAGTGATCAGACTAGCGGGGCCACAGATACGCAGTATTTT,CASSDQTSGATDTQYF
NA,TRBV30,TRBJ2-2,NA,TGTGCCTGGTCCCCGGGCGACGGGGAGCTGTTTTTT,CAWSPGDGELFF
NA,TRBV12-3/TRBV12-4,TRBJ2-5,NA,TGTGCCAGCAGTAGTACAGGGAAAGAGACCCAGTGCTTC,CASSSTGKETQCF
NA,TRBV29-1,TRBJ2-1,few,TGCAGCGTTACCAGTGGGGACATCTCCTACAATGAGCAGTTCTTC,CSVTSGDISYNEQFF
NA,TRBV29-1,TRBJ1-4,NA,TGCAGCGTGCGACTGTCAACTAATGAAAAACTGTTTTTT,CSVRLSTNEKLFF
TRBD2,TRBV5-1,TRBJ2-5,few,TGCGCCAGCAGCTTGGGACTAGCGGGTCTCCAAGAGACCCAGTACTTC,CASSLGLAGLQETQYF
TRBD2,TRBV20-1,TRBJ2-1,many,TGCAGTGCCCCTAGGGCTAGCGGGACCTACAATGAGCAGTTCTTC,CSAPRASGTYNEQFF
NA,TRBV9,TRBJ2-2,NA,TGTGCCAGCAGCGTAGGTGGGGGTAGCGGCAGCACCGGGGAGCTGTTTTTT,CASSVGGGSGSTGELFF
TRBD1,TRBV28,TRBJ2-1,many,TGTGCCAGCAGTCCATTCCGGACAGGGGGCAATGAGCAGTTCTTC,CASSPFRTGGNEQFF
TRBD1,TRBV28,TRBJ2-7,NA,TGTGCCAGCAGTTTTAGTGACAGGGGTGCCTACGAGCAGTACTTC,CASSFSDRGAYEQYF
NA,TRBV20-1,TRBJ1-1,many,TGCAGTGCTAGAGAGGCGTCGGGCCCCGTGGCGCCTTTCTTT,CSAREASGPVAPFF
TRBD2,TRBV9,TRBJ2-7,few,TGTGCCAGCAGCGTAGATCCTAGCGGGAGTTACGAGCAGTACTTC,CASSVDPSGSYEQYF
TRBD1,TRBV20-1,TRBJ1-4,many,TGCAGTGCTAGAGACCGGACAGGGTTGGCATCTGGAAAACTGTTTTTT,CSARDRTGLASGKLFF
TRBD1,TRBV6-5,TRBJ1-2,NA,TGTGCCAGCAGACGAGACAGGGTTTCGGTTGGCTACACCTTC,CASRRDRVSVGYTF
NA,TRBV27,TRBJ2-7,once,TGTGCCAGCAGACCCCTAAGTGAGCATCCCTCCTACGAGCAGTACTTC,CASRPLSEHPSYEQYF
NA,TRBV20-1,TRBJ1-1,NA,TGCAGTGCTAGGCGGGGAGGGTTCTCTGAAGCTTTCTTT,CSARRGGFSEAFF
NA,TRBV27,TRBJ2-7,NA,TGTGCCAGCAGTTTAGGGCTGCGCTCCGAGCAGTACTTC,CASSLGLRSEQYF
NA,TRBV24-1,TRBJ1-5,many,TGTGCCACCAGTGATTTACGTTCTGGGCAGCCCCAGCATTTT,CATSDLRSGQPQHF
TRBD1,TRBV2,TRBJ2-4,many,TGTGCCAGCAGTGAAAAGGGGGCGGGCAAAAACATTCAGTACTTC,CASSEKGAGKNIQYF
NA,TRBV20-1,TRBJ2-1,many,TGCAGTGCTAGATGGCGGAAGGGGGGTCATGAGCAGTTCTTC,CSARWRKGGHEQFF
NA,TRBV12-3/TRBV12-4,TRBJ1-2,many,TGTGCCAGCAGTCGGACGGGGGCTGGCTACACCTTC,CASSRTGAGYTF
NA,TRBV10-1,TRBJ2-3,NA,TGCGCCAGCAGTGAGGATCGCCTGGCAATTTATACGCAGTATTTT,CASSEDRLAIYTQYF
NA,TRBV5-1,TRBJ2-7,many,TGCGCCAGCAGCTACCTTGGGCTAGCTAGGTTCCACGAGCAGTACTTC,CASSYLGLARFHEQYF
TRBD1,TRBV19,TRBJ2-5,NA,TGTGCCAGTAGTACCATCCGGGACAGGGACAAGTACTTC,CASSTIRDRDKYF
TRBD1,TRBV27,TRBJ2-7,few,TGTGCCAGCAGTTTATCGCAGGGGACAGGGGATTCCGAGCAGTACTTC,CASSLSQGTGDSEQYF
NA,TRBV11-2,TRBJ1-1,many,TGTGCCAGCAGCTTCGGACGGTCGAACACTGAAGCTTTCTTT,CASSFGRSNTEAFF
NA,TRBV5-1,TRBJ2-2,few,TGCGCCAGCAGCGGGGCAAACTTAGGGTCGACCGGGGAGCTGTTTTTT,CASSGANLGSTGELFF
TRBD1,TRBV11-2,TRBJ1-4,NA,TGTGCCAGCAGCTTAGACAGGGGGCTGGGAAAACTGTTTTTT,CASSLDRGLGKLFF
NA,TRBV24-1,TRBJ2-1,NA,TGTGCCACCAGTGACTATATGGAGGGCGATGAGCAGTTCTTC,CATSDYMEGDEQFF
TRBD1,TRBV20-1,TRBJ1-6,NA,TGCAGTGCTAGAGATCAAGGGACAGGCGGGATCTACTTT,CSARDQGTGGIYF
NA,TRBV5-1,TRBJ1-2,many,TGCGCCAGCAGCTTGGGGGACGCGAACTATGGCTACACCTTC,CASSLGDANYGYTF
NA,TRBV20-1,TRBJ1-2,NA,TGCAGTGCGCAATTCGTACGGGGTGCAAACTATGGCTACACCTTC,CSAQFVRGANYGYTF
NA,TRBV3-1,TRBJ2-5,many,TGTGCCAGCAGCCAAGATAATGGGGGAAGATCGGAGACCCAGTACTTC,CASSQDNGGRSETQYF
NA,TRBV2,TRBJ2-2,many,TGTGCCGGGAGGGGGACATCGATGAGCACCGGGGAGCTGTTTTTT,CAGRGTSMSTGELFF
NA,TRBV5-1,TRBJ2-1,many,TGCGCCAGCAGCAAGTCAAGTGGTTCGGGGGCGCCTCGCTACAATGAGCAGTTCTTC,CASSKSSGSGAPRYNEQFF
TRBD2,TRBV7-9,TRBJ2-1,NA,TGTGCCAGCAGCTTATCCGGGGGAGGGCCCATCGATGAGCAGTTCTTC,CASSLSGGGPIDEQFF
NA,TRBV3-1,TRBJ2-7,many,TGTGCCAGCAGCCAGAGCTTGGCGGGGAACTACGAGCAGTACTTC,CASSQSLAGNYEQYF
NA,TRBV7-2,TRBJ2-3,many,TGTGCCAGCAGCCCCGGGACGGGAGCAGATACGCAGTATTTT,CASSPGTGADTQYF
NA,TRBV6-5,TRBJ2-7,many,TGTGCCAGCAGTTACTCGACCCCCGAAACGAGCGAGCAGTACTTC,CASSYSTPETSEQYF
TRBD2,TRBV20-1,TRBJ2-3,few,TGCAGTGCTCGTAAAACAGGCGGGGGGACTGCAGATACGCAGTATTTT,CSARKTGGGTADTQYF
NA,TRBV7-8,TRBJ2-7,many,TGTGCCAGCAGCTTACCGCCAGGGGGGTACGAGCAGTACTTC,CASSLPPGGYEQYF
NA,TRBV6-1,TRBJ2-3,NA,TGTGCCAGCGTGGGGTGGGGACAAAGCACAGATACGCAGTATTTT,CASVGWGQSTDTQYF
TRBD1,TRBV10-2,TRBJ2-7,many,TGCGCCAGCAGGGACAGGGGAGACGAGCAGTACTTC,CASRDRGDEQYF
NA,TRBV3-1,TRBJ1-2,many,TGTGCCAGCAGCCAGTTGAGTGGCTACACCTTC,CASSQLSGYTF
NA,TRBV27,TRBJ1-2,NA,TGTGCCAGCAGTTTATCGGGGGTGAGGGGTGGCTACACCTTC,CASSLSGVRGGYTF
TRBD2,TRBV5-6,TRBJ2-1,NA,TGTGCCAGCAGCAGTCGACTGGCAGCGGGGTACGATGAGCAGTTCTTC,CASSSRLAAGYDEQFF
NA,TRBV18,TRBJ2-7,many,TGTGCCAGCTCACCGGAAGGCGGGGAGCAGTACTTC,CASSPEGGEQYF